This TCR beta chain was retrieved from a study of OX40 agonist ivuxolimab in advanced cancers. Study information: Two patients with cutaneous melanoma and one with hepatocellular carcinoma, three in total, showed partial responses.

Assay: immunoSEQ multiplex PCR; the TCRdb copy retains only in-frame clones and omits some. The sample records about 100,000 clones, about 87% being singletons. Study-wide results and caveats: At doses 0.1 to 3.0 mg/kg, CD4+ and CD8+ clones expanded.

Details on this clone: The antigen is not known.

The specimen comprised CD4+ or CD8+ T cells sorted from blood, sampled in a trial of the OX40 agonist ivuxolimab. The clonotype originates from an adult with an advanced solid tumor such as melanoma, head and neck, liver or kidney cancer.

The CDR3 DNA sequence: TGTGCCAGTAGTATAGTTTCAGGAAGAAGGGAGACCCAGTACTTC. This translates into CASSIVSGRRETQYF. The chain uses TRBV19 and TRBJ2-5; D is uncertain. The CDR3 loop spans 15 amino acids. V lost 1 base to trimming and J lost 5 bases, with 14 bases between them. Germline V gene sequence: CDR1 LNHDA, CDR2 SQIVND (reference sequence).